The clone carrying this T cell receptor (beta chain) was detected a few times. Its target is not known. This sample stems from a study of T cells in localized non-small cell lung cancer. CDR3 size: 16 residues. Trimming left V 0 bases short and J 1 base short, with 11 bases between. The V gene's germline CDR1 is SGHRS and CDR2 YFSETQ. General study findings and limits: Detection in adjacent lung was observed for a median roughly 55 of the top 100 tumor clones. Uninvolved adjacent lung, not tumor, had the highest T cell clonality.

The protocol was immunoSEQ multiplex PCR, while the TCRdb copy is restricted to in-frame clones and leaves out a portion. The sample shows fewer than 3,500 clones, around 24% of them seen only once. This chain connects TRBV5-1 to TRBJ2-1; maybe TRBD2 (6 bases). Sequencing used lung tumor tissue, obtained before any cancer treatment. This clonotype originated in a man aged 35 to 69 with stage I lung adenocarcinoma. The CDR3 DNA follows: TGCGCCAGCAGCTTGGATCCGGGGGTATCCTACAATGAGCAGTTCTTC. This sequence encodes CASSLDPGVSYNEQFF.